The clone carrying this T cell receptor beta chain has just a few counts. This CDR3 has 14 amino acids. Per germline, CDR1 WNHNN and CDR2 SYGVQD (reference sequence). V lost 6 bases to trimming and J lost 0 bases, with 12 bases between them. This entry belongs to a study of cytomegalovirus exposure and HLA in healthy donors. Study context: Clustering assigned 81% of the roughly 420 genotyped donors to the Caucasian-associated ancestry cluster.

The PCR used 60 Vbeta and 13 Jbeta primers. Method: immunoSEQ multiplex PCR; TCRdb's copy keeps in-frame clones and lacks some. Among around 190,000 clones listed, roughly 79% were seen once. The gene calls are TRBV10-1 and TRBJ2-7; a weak D match, TRBD2 (6 bases). Input material: PBMCs. The TCR sequence derives from a man aged 30 to 39 in good health and CMV-seronegative. The CDR3 DNA reads TGCGCCAGCAGCCGGGACTCGAGCTCCTACGAGCAGTACTTC. Its translation: CASSRDSSSYEQYF.